This TCR beta chain was observed in a study of blood T cell repertoires in COVID-19. Study context: Collection of acute and convalescent COVID-19 samples took place in the United States, Italy and Spain. Sources were T cells, B-cell-depleted T cells, or PBMCs; the material itself was cDNA or gDNA.

This clone was seen a handful of times. How the authors handled the data: It was from reference gene primer amplification that nucleated cell counts were estimated. Clones were sequenced by immunoSEQ multiplex PCR, and TCRdb holds only the in-frame ones, with some missing. V and J calls and clone size are those listed in that table; D and trimming were worked out from the DNA. The sample contains about 330,000 clones, roughly 90% of which appear only once. The CDR3 is made up of 15 amino acids. The germline V gene has CDR1 MNHEY and CDR2 SMNVEV (reference sequence). The germline V and J ends were trimmed by 4 bases and 4 bases, with 16 bases remaining between them.

The chain has TRBV27 and TRBJ1-2, with D possibly being TRBD1 (6 bases). The receptor was derived from a woman aged 50 to 65 with active or convalescent COVID-19. The sequenced material came from peripheral blood. The CDR3 region has the DNA TGTGCCAGCAGTTCCTACCGGGACAACGGCTATGGCTACACCTTC. Its protein product is CASSSYRDNGYGYTF.